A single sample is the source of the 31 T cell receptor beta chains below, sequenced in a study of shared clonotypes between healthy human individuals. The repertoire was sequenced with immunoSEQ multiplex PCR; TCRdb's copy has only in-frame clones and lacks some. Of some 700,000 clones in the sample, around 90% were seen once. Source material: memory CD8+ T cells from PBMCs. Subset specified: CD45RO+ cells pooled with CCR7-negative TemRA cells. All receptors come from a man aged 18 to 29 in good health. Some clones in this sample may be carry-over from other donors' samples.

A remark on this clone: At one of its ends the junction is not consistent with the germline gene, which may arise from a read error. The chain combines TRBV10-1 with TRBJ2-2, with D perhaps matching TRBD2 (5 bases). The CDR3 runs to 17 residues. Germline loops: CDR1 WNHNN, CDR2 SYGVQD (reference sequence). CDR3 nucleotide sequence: TGCGCCAGCGGGAGTTTCCGGACGGCCTCGAAGACCGGGGAGCTGTTTTTT. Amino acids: CASGSFRTASKTGELFF.

CDR3 bases: TGTGCCAGCAGCGAACGACTAGCGGGAGCCCCCATGCTCGAGCAGTTCTTC. Translating it yields CASSERLAGAPMLEQFF. This chain joins TRBV7-8 and TRBJ2-1; TRBD2 matches at 12 bases. The V gene end was trimmed by 5 bases and the J gene end by 10 bases; junction bases not matched to a gene: 15. CDR1 is SGHVS, CDR2 FQNEAQ, per germline. The CDR3 runs to 17 residues.

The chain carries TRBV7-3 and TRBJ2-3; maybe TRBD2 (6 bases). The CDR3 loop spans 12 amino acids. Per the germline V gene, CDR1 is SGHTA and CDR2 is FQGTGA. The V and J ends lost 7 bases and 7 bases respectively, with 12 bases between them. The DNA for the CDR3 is TGTGCCAGCACCCCGGGCGGGAATACGCAGTATTTT. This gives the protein CASTPGGNTQYF.

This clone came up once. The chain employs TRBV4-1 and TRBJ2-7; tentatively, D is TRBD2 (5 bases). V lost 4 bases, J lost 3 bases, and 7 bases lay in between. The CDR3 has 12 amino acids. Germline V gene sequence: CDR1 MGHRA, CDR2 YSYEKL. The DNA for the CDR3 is TGCGCCAGCAGCCCCGCGGGCTACGAGCAGTACTTC. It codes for CASSPAGYEQYF.

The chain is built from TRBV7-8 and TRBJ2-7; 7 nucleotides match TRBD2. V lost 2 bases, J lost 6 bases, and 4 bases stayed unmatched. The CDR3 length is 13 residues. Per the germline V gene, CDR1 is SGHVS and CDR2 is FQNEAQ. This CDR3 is CASSLPTSLEQYF. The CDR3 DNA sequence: TGTGCCAGCAGCTTACCGACTAGCCTCGAGCAGTACTTC.

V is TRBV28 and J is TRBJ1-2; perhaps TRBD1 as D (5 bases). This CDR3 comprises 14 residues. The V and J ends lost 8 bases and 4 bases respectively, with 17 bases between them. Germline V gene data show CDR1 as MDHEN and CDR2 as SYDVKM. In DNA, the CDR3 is TGTGCCAGCTTCCTCGGGGACTGGGGCTATGGCTACACCTTC. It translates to CASFLGDWGYGYTF.

The CDR3 protein is CASSLSARAYNEQFF. CDR3 sequence (DNA): TGTGCCAGCAGTTTATCGGCGAGGGCCTACAATGAGCAGTTCTTC. The rearrangement joins TRBV27 to TRBJ2-1; a possible D gene is TRBD2 (5 bases). The CDR3 spans 15 residues. Germline assignment: CDR1 MNHEY and CDR2 SMNVEV (reference sequence). Trimming cost V 0 bases and J 2 bases, with 8 bases left between them.

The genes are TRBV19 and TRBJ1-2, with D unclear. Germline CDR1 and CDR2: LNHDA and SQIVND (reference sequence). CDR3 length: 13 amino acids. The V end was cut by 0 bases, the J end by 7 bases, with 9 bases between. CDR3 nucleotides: TGTGCCAGTAGTATAGATGCTCCGAGTGGCTACACCTTC. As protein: CASSIDAPSGYTF.

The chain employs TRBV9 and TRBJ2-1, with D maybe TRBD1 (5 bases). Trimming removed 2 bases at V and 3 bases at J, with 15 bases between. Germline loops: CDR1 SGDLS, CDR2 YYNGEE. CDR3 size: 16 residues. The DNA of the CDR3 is TGTGCCAGCAGCGTGGCTAAAGGGGTAATCTACAATGAGCAGTTCTTC. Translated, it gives CASSVAKGVIYNEQFF. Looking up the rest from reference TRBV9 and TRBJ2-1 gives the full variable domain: DSGVTQTPKHLITATGQRVTLRCSPRSGDLSVYWYQQSLDQGLQFLIQYYNGEERAKGNILERFSAQQFPDLHSELNLSSLELGDSALYFCASSVAKGVIYNEQFFGPGTRLTVL.

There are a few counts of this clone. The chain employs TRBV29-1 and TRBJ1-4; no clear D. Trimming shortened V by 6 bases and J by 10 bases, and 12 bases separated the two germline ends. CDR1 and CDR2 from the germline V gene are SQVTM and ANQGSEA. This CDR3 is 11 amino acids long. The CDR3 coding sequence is TGCAGCGTCATAGCCTGGGGAAAACTGTTTTTT. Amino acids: CSVIAWGKLFF.

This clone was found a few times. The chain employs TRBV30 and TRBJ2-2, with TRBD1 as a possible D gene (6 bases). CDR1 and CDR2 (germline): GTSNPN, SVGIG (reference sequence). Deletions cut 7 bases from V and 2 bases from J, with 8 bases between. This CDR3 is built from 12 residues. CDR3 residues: CALDSNTGELFF. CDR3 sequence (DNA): TGTGCCTTGGACAGTAACACCGGGGAGCTGTTTTTT.

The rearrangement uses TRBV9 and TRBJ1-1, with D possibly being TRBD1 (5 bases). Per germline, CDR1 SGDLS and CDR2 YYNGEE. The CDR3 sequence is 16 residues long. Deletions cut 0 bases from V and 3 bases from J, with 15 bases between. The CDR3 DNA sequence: TGTGCCAGCAGCGTAGGAAGGGGTTGGGGGGACACTGAAGCTTTCTTT. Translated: CASSVGRGWGDTEAFF.

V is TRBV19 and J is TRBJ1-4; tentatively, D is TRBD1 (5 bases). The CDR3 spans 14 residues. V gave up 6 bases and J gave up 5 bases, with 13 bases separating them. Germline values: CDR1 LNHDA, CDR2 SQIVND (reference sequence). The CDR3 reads CASRPRAANEKLFF. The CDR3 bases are TGTGCCAGTAGACCCAGGGCCGCCAATGAAAAACTGTTTTTT.

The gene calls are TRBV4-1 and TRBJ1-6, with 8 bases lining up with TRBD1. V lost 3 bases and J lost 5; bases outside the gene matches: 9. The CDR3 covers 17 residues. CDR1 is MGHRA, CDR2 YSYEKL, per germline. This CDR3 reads CASSHARDRGNNSPLHF. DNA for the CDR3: TGCGCCAGCAGCCACGCGCGTGACAGGGGTAATAATTCACCCCTCCACTTT.

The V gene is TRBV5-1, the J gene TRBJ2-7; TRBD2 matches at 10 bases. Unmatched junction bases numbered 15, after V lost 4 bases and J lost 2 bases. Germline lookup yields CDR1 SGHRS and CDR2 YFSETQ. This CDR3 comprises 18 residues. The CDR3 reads CASSPGWIVSGRAYEQYF. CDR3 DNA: TGCGCCAGCAGCCCAGGGTGGATCGTGAGCGGGAGGGCCTACGAGCAGTACTTC.

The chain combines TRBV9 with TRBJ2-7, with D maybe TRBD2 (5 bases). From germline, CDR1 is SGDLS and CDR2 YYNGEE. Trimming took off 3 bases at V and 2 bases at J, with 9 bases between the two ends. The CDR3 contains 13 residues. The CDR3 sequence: CASSGADPYEQYF. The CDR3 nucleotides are TGTGCCAGCAGCGGAGCGGATCCCTACGAGCAGTACTTC.

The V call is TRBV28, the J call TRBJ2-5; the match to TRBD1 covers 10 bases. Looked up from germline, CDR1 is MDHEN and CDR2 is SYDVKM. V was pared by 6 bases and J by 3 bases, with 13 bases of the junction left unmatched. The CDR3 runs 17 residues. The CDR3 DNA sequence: TGTGCCAGCAGCTACCATGACAGGGGGCAGGGGGAAGAGACCCAGTACTTC. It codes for CASSYHDRGQGEETQYF. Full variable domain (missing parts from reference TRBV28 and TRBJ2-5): DVKVTQSSRYLVKRTGEKVFLECVQDMDHENMFWYRQDPGLGLRLIYFSYDVKMKEKGDIPEGYSVSREKKERFSLILESASTNQTSMYLCASSYHDRGQGEETQYFGPGTRLLVL.

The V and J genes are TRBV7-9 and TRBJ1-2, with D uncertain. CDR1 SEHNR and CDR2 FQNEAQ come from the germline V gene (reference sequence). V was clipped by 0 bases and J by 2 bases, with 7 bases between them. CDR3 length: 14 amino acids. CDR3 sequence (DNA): TGTGCCAGCAGCTTAGCATTACGGAACTATGGCTACACCTTC. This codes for CASSLALRNYGYTF.

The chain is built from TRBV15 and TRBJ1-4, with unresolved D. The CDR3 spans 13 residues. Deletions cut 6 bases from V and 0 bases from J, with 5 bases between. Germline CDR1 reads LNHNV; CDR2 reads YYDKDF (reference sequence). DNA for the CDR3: TGTGCCACCAGTTGGACAACTAATGAAAAACTGTTTTTT. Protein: CATSWTTNEKLFF.

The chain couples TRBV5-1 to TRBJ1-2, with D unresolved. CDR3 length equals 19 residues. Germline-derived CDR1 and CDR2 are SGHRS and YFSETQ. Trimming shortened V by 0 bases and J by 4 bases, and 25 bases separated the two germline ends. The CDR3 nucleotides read TGCGCCAGCAGCTTGGCTGTATCGGAAGACCCTACTGTACCCTATGGCTACACCTTC. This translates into CASSLAVSEDPTVPYGYTF.

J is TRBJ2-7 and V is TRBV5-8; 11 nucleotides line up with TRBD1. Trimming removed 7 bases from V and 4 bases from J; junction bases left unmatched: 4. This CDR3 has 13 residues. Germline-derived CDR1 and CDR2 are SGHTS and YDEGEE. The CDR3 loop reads CASFGTGGYEQYF. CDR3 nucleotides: TGTGCCAGCTTCGGGACAGGGGGGTACGAGCAGTACTTC. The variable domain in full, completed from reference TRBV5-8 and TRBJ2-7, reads EAGVTQSPTHLIKTRGQQATLRCSPISGHTSVYWYQQALGLGLQFLLWYDEGEERNRGNFPPRFSGRQFPNYSSELNVNALELEDSALYLCASFGTGGYEQYFGPGTRLTVT.

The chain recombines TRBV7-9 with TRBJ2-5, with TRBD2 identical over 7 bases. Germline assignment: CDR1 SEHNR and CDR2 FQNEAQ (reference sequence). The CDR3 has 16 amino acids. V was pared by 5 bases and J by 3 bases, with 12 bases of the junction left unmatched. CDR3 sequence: CASSVTRAGVKETQYF. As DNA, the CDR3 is TGTGCCAGCAGCGTAACTAGGGCGGGAGTTAAAGAGACCCAGTACTTC. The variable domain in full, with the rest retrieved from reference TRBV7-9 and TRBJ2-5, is DTGVSQNPRHKITKRGQNVTFRCDPISEHNRLYWYRQTLGQGPEFLTYFQNEAQLEKSRLLSDRFSAERPKGSFSTLEIQRTEQGDSAMYLCASSVTRAGVKETQYFGPGTRLLVL.

CDR3 amino acids: CASSLWVQMNTEAFF. In DNA, the CDR3 is TGTGCCAGCAGCTTGTGGGTACAAATGAACACTGAAGCTTTCTTT. This rearrangement joins TRBV5-5 to TRBJ1-1; no clear D gene. This CDR3 has 15 residues. The germline gives CDR1 SGHKS, CDR2 YYEKEE (reference sequence). V was cut by 1 base and J by 0 bases, with 10 bases left in between.

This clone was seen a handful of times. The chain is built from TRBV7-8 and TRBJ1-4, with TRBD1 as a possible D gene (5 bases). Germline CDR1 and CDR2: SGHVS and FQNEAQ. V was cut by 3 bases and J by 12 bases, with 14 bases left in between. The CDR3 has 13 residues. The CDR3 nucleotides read TGTGCCAGCAGCTTCGGGGGTGTGAGGGAACTGTTTTTT. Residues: CASSFGGVRELFF.

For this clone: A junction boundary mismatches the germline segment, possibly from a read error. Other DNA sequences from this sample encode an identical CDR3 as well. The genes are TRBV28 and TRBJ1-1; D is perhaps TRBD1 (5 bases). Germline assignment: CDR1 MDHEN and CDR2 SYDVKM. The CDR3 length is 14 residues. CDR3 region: CASSSDRSNTEAFF. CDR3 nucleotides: TGTGCCAGCAGCTCCGACAGATCGAACACTGAGGCTTTCTTT.

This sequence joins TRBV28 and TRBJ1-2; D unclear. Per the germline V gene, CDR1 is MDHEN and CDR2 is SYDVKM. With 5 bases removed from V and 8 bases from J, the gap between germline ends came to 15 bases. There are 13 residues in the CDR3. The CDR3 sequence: CASSPIEVLGYTF. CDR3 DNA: TGTGCCAGCAGTCCAATTGAGGTGCTGGGCTACACCTTC.

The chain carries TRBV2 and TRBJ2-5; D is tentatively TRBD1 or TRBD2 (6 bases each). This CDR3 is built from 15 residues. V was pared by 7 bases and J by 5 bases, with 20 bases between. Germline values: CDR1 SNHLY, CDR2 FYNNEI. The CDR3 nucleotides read TGTGCCAGCAACAAAAACGGGGGCGTACCGGAGACCCAGTACTTC. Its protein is CASNKNGGVPETQYF.

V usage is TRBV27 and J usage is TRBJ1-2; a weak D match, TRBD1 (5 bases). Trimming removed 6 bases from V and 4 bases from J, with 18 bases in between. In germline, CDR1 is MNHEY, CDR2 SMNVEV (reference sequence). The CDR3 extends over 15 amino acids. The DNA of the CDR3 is TGTGCCAGCAGCCATACCTCCCTGGGACCCTATGGCTACACCTTC. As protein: CASSHTSLGPYGYTF.

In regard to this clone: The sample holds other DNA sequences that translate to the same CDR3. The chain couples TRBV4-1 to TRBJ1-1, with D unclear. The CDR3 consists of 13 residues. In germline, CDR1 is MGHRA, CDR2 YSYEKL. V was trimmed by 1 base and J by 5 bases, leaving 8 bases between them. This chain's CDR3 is CASSQVLGTEAFF. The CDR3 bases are TGCGCCAGCAGCCAAGTGTTGGGAACTGAAGCTTTCTTT.

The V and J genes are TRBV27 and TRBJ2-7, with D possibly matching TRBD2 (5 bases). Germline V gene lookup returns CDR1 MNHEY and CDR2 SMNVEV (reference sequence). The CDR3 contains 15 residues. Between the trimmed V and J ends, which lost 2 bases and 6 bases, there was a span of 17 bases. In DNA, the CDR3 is TGTGCCAGCAGTTTAAGTTTTATGCGGGCTGGCGAGCAGTACTTC. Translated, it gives CASSLSFMRAGEQYF.

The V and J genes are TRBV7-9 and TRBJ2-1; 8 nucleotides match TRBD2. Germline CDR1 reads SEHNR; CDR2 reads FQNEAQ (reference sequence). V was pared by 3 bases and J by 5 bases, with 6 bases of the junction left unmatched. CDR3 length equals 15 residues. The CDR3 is CASSFLLAENNEQFF. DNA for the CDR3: TGTGCCAGCAGCTTCCTACTAGCGGAGAACAATGAGCAGTTCTTC. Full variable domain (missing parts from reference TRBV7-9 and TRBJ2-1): DTGVSQNPRHKITKRGQNVTFRCDPISEHNRLYWYRQTLGQGPEFLTYFQNEAQLEKSRLLSDRFSAERPKGSFSTLEIQRTEQGDSAMYLCASSFLLAENNEQFFGPGTRLTVL.